Below are 26 T cell receptor beta chains sequenced from a single sample in a study of metastatic and nonmetastatic thyroid tumors (TCRdb year 2020). No treatment had been received by any patient before thyroid surgery. Receptors were amplified or captured by PCR. For sequencing, an Illumina HiSeq 4000 was employed. TCRdb handled the public reads itself, with Q25 trimming in fastp and clone calling in MiXCR, and kept productive beta chains. This sample gives roughly 59,000 clones in total; around 15% of them show up just once. About 8.4% of the sample comes from the top ten. The material sequenced was blood. The receptors were gathered from a male donor with papillary thyroid cancer or a benign thyroid nodule (not recorded which). Some clones in this sample may be carry-over from other donors' samples.

The chain uses TRBV6-4 and TRBJ2-3; 7 bases agree with TRBD1. This CDR3 is built from 15 residues. Trimming at V came to 6 bases and at J to 3 bases, leaving 9 bases not matched to a gene. Germline CDR1 and CDR2: MRHNA and SNTAGT. The DNA of the CDR3 is TGTGCCAGCAGCCGACAGGGTGCGATGACAGATACGCAGTATTTT. This encodes CASSRQGAMTDTQYF.

Ten or more counts support this clone. This sequence joins TRBV11-3 and TRBJ2-1; the D call may be TRBD1 or TRBD2 (6 bases each). The V gene lost 6 bases and the J gene lost 0 bases, with 18 bases spanning the gap. Germline V lookup: CDR1 SGHNT, CDR2 YENEEA. The CDR3 totals 17 residues. The CDR3 region has the DNA TGTGCCAGCAGACCCATCCCGGGGGCCAGCTCCTACAATGAGCAGTTCTTC. This translates into CASRPIPGASSYNEQFF.

The V call is TRBV12-3 or TRBV12-4, the J call TRBJ1-1; D is uncertain. The V end lost 7 bases, the J end lost 7 bases, and 19 bases lay between the germline ends. The CDR3 consists of 14 residues. The CDR3 sequence is CASIFQPSQVEAFF. The CDR3 region has the DNA TGTGCCAGCATTTTTCAACCGTCCCAAGTTGAAGCTTTCTTT.

Regarding this clone: An end of the junction does not agree with germline; a read error may underlie this. The chain carries TRBV6-1 and TRBJ2-2, with a possible D match to TRBD1 (6 bases). The CDR3 sequence is 17 residues long. CDR1 and CDR2 from the germline V gene are MNHNS and SASEGT. The CDR3 DNA follows: TGTGCCAGCAGTTTGCCTGAAGGGACATCGAACACCTGGGAGCTGTTTTTT. Amino acids: CASSLPEGTSNTWELFF.

This chain links TRBV11-3 with TRBJ2-1; 9 bases line up with TRBD2. The CDR3 contains 16 residues. V lost 1 base and J lost 8; bases outside the gene matches: 9. Germline V CDR1 and CDR2: SGHNT, YENEEA. The CDR3 DNA reads as TGTGCCAGCAGCTTAGGGGGACTAGCCCCTTTCGATGAGCAGTTCTTC. This sequence encodes CASSLGGLAPFDEQFF.

In this sample, this clone is medium-sized. At the DNA level, this CDR3 is encoded by other sequences in the same sample as well. The CDR3 here is CASSYSTGEAFF. The CDR3 nucleotides are TGTGCCAGCAGTTACTCGACAGGAGAAGCTTTCTTT. The chain combines TRBV6-5 with TRBJ1-1, with a possible D match to TRBD1 (6 bases). Trimming took 0 bases from V and 8 from J, leaving 7 bases between them. CDR1 is MNHEY and CDR2 is SVGAGI in the germline V gene. This CDR3 comprises 12 residues.

This clone came up many times. The genes are TRBV19 and TRBJ2-1, with 7 bases aligning to TRBD2. The ends lost 1 base at V and 10 bases at J; junction bases unmatched: 13. Germline assignment: CDR1 LNHDA and CDR2 SQIVND (reference sequence). The CDR3 sequence is 16 residues long. Here the CDR3 reads CASSIVFRGSNGEQFF. The DNA for the CDR3 is TGTGCCAGTAGTATAGTATTTCGCGGGAGTAATGGGGAGCAGTTCTTC.

V usage is TRBV18 and J usage is TRBJ2-2, with 9 nucleotides matching TRBD2. Trimming removed 3 bases from V and 2 bases from J; junction bases left unmatched: 10. Germline V CDR1 and CDR2: KGHSH, LQKENI. The CDR3 length is 18 residues. CDR3: CASSPRGVAGVNTGELFF. CDR3 nucleotides: TGTGCCAGCTCACCCCGAGGGGTAGCGGGAGTAAACACCGGGGAGCTGTTTTTT.

V usage is TRBV11-1 and J usage is TRBJ2-3, with D tentatively TRBD1 or TRBD2 (5 bases each). Per germline, CDR1 SGHAT and CDR2 FQDESV (reference sequence). The V gene lost 0 bases and the J gene lost 5 bases, with 12 bases spanning the gap. CDR3 length equals 15 residues. The CDR3 protein is CASSLATGPGDTQYF. The CDR3 nucleotides are TGTGCCAGCAGCTTAGCGACGGGGCCCGGAGATACGCAGTATTTT. Full variable domain (rest looked up from reference TRBV11-1 and TRBJ2-3): EAEVAQSPRYKITEKSQAVAFWCDPISGHATLYWYRQILGQGPELLVQFQDESVVDDSQLPKDRFSAERLKGVDSTLKIQPAELGDSAMYLCASSLATGPGDTQYFGPGTRLTVL.

Many counts were recorded for this clone. The chain joins TRBV7-9 to TRBJ2-1; no definite D call. CDR1 is SEHNR, CDR2 FQNEAQ, per germline (reference sequence). The V and J ends lost 3 bases and 5 bases respectively, with 5 bases between them. The length of the CDR3 is 12 residues. The DNA for the CDR3 is TGTGCCAGCAGCTTCAGAGACAATGAGCAGTTCTTC. Its translation is CASSFRDNEQFF.

This chain connects TRBV5-6 to TRBJ2-4; D call uncertain. Deletions cut 0 bases from V and 0 bases from J, with 7 bases between. The CDR3 contains 15 residues. Germline CDR1 SGHDT, CDR2 YYEEEE. The CDR3 loop is CASSLGQIAKNIQYF. CDR3 coding DNA: TGTGCCAGCAGCTTGGGGCAGATAGCCAAAAACATTCAGTACTTC.

There are many counts of this clone. This chain uses TRBV28 with TRBJ1-1, with a possible D match to TRBD1 (5 bases). V dropped 4 bases and J dropped 6 bases, with 18 bases sitting between them. CDR1 and CDR2 from the germline V gene are MDHEN and SYDVKM. This CDR3 is 15 amino acids long. CDR3 residues: CASSSPLDSLAEAFF. CDR3 nucleotide sequence: TGTGCCAGCAGTTCTCCCTTAGACAGTTTGGCTGAAGCTTTCTTT.

This clone was counted many times. The CDR3 DNA is TGTGCCAGCAGTTGGGGCGGGAACACTGAAGCTTTCTTT. Its translation: CASSWGGNTEAFF. The chain has TRBV27 and TRBJ1-1, with D tentatively TRBD1 (5 bases). The CDR3 runs to 13 residues. V was pared by 4 bases and J by 1 base, with 7 bases between. Per the germline V gene, CDR1 is MNHEY and CDR2 is SMNVEV (reference sequence).

In its sample, this clone was seen many times. The V gene is TRBV2, the J gene TRBJ2-7; maybe TRBD1 (6 bases). Germline CDR1 is SNHLY and CDR2 is FYNNEI. CDR3 length: 15 amino acids. V lost 6 bases, J lost 2 bases, and 17 bases lay in between. The CDR3 sequence is CASSPRTAIAYEQYV. DNA for the CDR3: TGTGCCAGCAGCCCGCGGACAGCAATCGCCTACGAGCAGTACGTC.

This clone showed up many times. The chain is built from TRBV20-1 and TRBJ1-5, with D perhaps TRBD1 (5 bases). V lost 0 bases and J lost 6, with 12 bases in between. Germline CDR1 and CDR2: DFQATT and SNEGSKA (reference sequence). CDR3 length equals 14 residues. The CDR3, as DNA: TGCAGTGCTAGAGAGTGGGGGGAGGGTCAGCCCCAGCATTTT. This encodes CSAREWGEGQPQHF.

This clone was recorded at least ten times. V usage is TRBV6-2 or TRBV6-3 and J usage is TRBJ2-3; TRBD2 matches at 9 bases. Germline V gene lookup returns CDR1 MNHEY and CDR2 SVGEGT. The CDR3 loop spans 15 amino acids. Unmatched junction bases numbered 0, after V lost 2 bases and J lost 0 bases. In DNA, the CDR3 is TGTGCCAGCAGTTACACTAGCGGGAGCACAGATACGCAGTATTTT. Amino acids: CASSYTSGSTDTQYF.

On this clone itself: A much larger clone differs by one base, so this may be a read error. The chain is built from TRBV6-4 and TRBJ2-3, with 9 bases identical to TRBD2. This CDR3 has 17 residues. Germline CDR1 reads MRHNA; CDR2 reads SNTAGT. V was pared by 2 bases and J by 3 bases, with 9 bases of the junction left unmatched. CDR3 sequence: CASSDGTSRSGTDTQYF. CDR3 nucleotide sequence: TGTGCCAGCAGTGACGGGACTAGCAGGAGTGGGACAGATACGCAGTATTTT.

This clone was counted ten times or more. The rearrangement joins TRBV18 to TRBJ1-2; D call uncertain. The CDR3 is made up of 14 amino acids. V was clipped by 3 bases and J by 8 bases, with 16 bases between them. Germline V gives CDR1 KGHSH, CDR2 LQKENI. CDR3 sequence reads: CASSPRGRRIGYTF. The CDR3 DNA reads as TGTGCCAGCTCACCCAGAGGACGGAGGATAGGCTACACCTTC.

This clone was seen many times. The rearrangement uses TRBV29-1 and TRBJ2-3, with 7 bases aligning to TRBD1. V lost 6 bases, J lost 4 bases, and 13 bases stayed unmatched. The CDR3 is 15 amino acids. Germline loops: CDR1 SQVTM, CDR2 ANQGSEA. CDR3 in amino acids: CSVEENDREPDTQYF. Here the CDR3 DNA reads TGCAGCGTCGAGGAGAACGACAGGGAGCCAGATACGCAGTATTTT.

The chain is built from TRBV6-1 and TRBJ2-5, with TRBD1 matching 7 bases. CDR1 is MNHNS and CDR2 is SASEGT in the germline V gene. J was trimmed by 1 base and V by 5 bases; bases with no gene match: 7. The CDR3 spans 15 residues. The CDR3 region is CASSRGRRGQETQYF. For the CDR3, the DNA is TGTGCCAGCAGTAGGGGGCGCAGGGGCCAAGAGACCCAGTACTTC.

The V call is TRBV30, the J call TRBJ2-5; TRBD1 aligns across 7 bases. The trim removed 1 base at V and 5 bases at J, leaving 7 bases unmatched. This CDR3 region has 14 residues. Germline-derived CDR1 and CDR2 are GTSNPN and SVGIG (reference sequence). The DNA of the CDR3 is TGTGCCTGGAGTGATCCCGACAGGGAGGAGACCCAGTACTTC. As protein: CAWSDPDREETQYF.

On this clone itself: Since a much larger clone is just one base distant, this may be a read error. Other DNA sequences within the sample encode an identical CDR3. The genes are TRBV2 and TRBJ1-4; a weak D match, TRBD1 (5 bases). This CDR3 region has 15 residues. Germline V gene data show CDR1 as SNHLY and CDR2 as FYNNEI. The V end was cut by 7 bases, the J end by 6 bases, with 18 bases between. This CDR3 reads CASNTGGTQDEKLFF. CDR3 DNA sequence: TGTGCCAGCAATACGGGGGGGACCCAGGATGAAAAACTGTTTTTT.

This clone was found many times. The chain uses TRBV20-1 and TRBJ1-3; D is undetermined. V was shortened by 5 bases and J by 0 bases, with 14 bases between the two germline ends. Germline assignment: CDR1 DFQATT and CDR2 SNEGSKA (reference sequence). The CDR3 is 15 amino acids. For the CDR3, the DNA is TGCAGTGCTCTCGCCGACGGGAGCTCTGGAAACACCATATATTTT. This codes for CSALADGSSGNTIYF.

This clone has a count of ten or more. The chain employs TRBV28 and TRBJ2-1; 11 bases are a match to TRBD2. The ends lost 4 bases at V and 4 bases at J; junction bases unmatched: 0. Germline-derived CDR1 and CDR2 are MDHEN and SYDVKM. This CDR3 contains 14 residues. The CDR3 nucleotides are TGTGCCAGCAGTTCTAGCGGGAGGTACAATGAGCAGTTCTTC. Translated: CASSSSGRYNEQFF. Complete variable domain (other parts from reference TRBV28 and TRBJ2-1): DVKVTQSSRYLVKRTGEKVFLECVQDMDHENMFWYRQDPGLGLRLIYFSYDVKMKEKGDIPEGYSVSREKKERFSLILESASTNQTSMYLCASSSSGRYNEQFFGPGTRLTVL.

This clone has a count of ten or more. The chain joins TRBV4-2 to TRBJ2-5; the D is unclear. The length of the CDR3 is 16 residues. Between the trimmed V and J ends, which lost 0 bases and 2 bases, there was a span of 13 bases. Germline V gene lookup returns CDR1 LGHNA and CDR2 YNFKEQ. In DNA, the CDR3 is TGTGCCAGCAGCCAAGAGGTCATCAGCACTCAAGAGACCCAGTACTTC. Translating gives CASSQEVISTQETQYF.

In this sample, this clone turned up many times. The rearrangement links TRBV20-1 to TRBJ1-2; no clear D gene. V lost 7 bases and J 0 bases, leaving 12 bases between the germline ends. Looked up from germline, CDR1 is DFQATT and CDR2 is SNEGSKA (reference sequence). The CDR3 sequence is 13 residues long. The CDR3 region is CSVQRTANYGYTF. CDR3 nucleotide sequence: TGCAGTGTCCAAAGGACGGCTAACTATGGCTACACCTTC.